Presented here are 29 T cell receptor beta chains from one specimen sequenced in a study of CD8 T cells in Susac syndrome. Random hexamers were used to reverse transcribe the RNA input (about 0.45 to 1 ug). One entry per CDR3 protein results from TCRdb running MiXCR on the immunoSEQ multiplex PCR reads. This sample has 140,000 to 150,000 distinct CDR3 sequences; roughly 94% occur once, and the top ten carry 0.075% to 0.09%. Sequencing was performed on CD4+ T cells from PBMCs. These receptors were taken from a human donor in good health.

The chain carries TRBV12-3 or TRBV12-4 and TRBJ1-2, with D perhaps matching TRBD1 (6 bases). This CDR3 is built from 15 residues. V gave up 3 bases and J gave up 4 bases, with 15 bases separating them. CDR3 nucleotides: TGTGCCAGCAGTTTCCAGCAGGGGATAGGCTATGGCTACACCTTC. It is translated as CASSFQQGIGYGYTF.

The CDR3: CASNRELPDTQYF. The DNA for the CDR3 is TGTGCCAGCAACAGGGAGTTGCCAGATACGCAGTATTTT. The rearrangement joins TRBV2 to TRBJ2-3; D perhaps matches TRBD1 (6 bases). Germline CDR1 and CDR2: SNHLY and FYNNEI. The germline V and J ends were trimmed by 7 bases and 4 bases, with 12 bases remaining between them. The CDR3 contains 13 residues.

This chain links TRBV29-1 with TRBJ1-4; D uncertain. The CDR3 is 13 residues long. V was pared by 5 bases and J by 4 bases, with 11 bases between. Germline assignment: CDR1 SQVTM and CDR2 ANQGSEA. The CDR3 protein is CSVFTGRNEKLFF. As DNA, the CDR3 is TGCAGCGTTTTCACGGGCCGTAATGAAAAACTGTTTTTT.

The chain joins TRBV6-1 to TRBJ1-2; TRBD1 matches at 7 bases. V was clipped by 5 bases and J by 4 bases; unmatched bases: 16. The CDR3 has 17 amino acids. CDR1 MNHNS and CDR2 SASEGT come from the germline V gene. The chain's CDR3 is CASSPAGGGARIYGYTF. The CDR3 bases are TGTGCCAGCAGTCCGGCAGGGGGGGGCGCAAGAATCTATGGCTACACCTTC.

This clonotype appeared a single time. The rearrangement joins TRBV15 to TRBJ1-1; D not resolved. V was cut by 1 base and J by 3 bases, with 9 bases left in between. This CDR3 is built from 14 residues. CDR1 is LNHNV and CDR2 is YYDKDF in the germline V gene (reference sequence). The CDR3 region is CATSRAGTDTEAFF. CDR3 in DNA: TGTGCCACCAGCAGAGCCGGTACAGACACTGAAGCTTTCTTT.

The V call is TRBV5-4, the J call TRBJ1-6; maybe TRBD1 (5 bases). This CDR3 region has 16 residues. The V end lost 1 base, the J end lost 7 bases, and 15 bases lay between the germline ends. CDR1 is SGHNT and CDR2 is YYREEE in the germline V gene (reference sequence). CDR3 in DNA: TGTGCCAGCAGCTTGATGTGGAACACAGGAAATTCACCCCTCCACTTT. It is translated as CASSLMWNTGNSPLHF.

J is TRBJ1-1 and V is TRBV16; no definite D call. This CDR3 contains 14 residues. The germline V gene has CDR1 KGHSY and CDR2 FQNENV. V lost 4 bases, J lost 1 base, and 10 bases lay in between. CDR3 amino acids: CASSRPTRNTEAFF. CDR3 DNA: TGTGCCAGCAGCCGACCGACTCGGAACACTGAAGCTTTCTTT.

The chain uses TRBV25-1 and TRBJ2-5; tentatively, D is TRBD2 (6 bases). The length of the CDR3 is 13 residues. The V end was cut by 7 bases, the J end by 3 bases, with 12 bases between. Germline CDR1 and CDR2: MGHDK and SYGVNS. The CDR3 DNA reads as TGTGCCAGCAATATCTGGGGGGAAGAGACCCAGTACTTC. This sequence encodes CASNIWGEETQYF.

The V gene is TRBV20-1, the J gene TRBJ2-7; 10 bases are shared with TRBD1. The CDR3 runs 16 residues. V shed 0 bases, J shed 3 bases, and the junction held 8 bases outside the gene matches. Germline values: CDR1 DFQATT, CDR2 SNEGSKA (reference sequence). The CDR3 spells CSARDPRQGAIYEQYF. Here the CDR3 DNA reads TGCAGTGCTAGAGATCCGCGACAGGGGGCTATCTACGAGCAGTACTTC.

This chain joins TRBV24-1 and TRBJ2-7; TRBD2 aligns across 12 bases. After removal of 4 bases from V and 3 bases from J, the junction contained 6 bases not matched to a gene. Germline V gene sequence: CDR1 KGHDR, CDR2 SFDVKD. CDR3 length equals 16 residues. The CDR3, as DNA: TGTGCCACCAGTGACCCAACTAGCGGGAGGATCTACGAGCAGTACTTC. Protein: CATSDPTSGRIYEQYF.

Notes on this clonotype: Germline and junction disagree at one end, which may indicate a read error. CDR3 region: CASSLEGASGSSF. In DNA, the CDR3 is TGTGCCAGCAGCTTAGAGGGGGCTAGCGGGTCCTCCTTT. The V call is TRBV7-6, the J call TRBJ2-3; TRBD2 is a possible D gene (8 bases). CDR1 is SGHVS and CDR2 is FNYEAQ in the germline V gene. The CDR3 consists of 13 residues.

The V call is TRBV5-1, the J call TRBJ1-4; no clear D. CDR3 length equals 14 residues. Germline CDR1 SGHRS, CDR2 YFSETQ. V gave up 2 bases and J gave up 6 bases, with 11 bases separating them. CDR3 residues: CASSFRNPDEKLFF. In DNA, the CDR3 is TGCGCCAGCAGCTTCCGGAACCCCGATGAAAAACTGTTTTTT.

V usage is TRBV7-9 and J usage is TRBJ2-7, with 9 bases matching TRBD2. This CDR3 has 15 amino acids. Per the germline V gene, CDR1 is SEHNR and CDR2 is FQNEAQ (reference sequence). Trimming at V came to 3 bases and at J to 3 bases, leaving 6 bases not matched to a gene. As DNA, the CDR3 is TGTGCCAGCAGCTTTGGCAGCGGGAGGTACTACGAGCAGTACTTC. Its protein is CASSFGSGRYYEQYF.

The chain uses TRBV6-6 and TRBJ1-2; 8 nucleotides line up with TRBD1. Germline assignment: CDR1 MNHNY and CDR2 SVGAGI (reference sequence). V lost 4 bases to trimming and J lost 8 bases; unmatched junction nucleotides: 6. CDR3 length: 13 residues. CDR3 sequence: CASSSSGGWGYTF. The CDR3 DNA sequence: TGTGCCAGCAGTTCCTCAGGGGGCTGGGGCTACACCTTC.

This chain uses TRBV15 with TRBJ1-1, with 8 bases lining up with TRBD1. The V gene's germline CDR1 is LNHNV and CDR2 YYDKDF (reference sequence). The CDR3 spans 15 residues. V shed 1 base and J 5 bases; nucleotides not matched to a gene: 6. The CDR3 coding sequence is TGTGCCACCAGCAGAGCCCCGACAGGGGATACTGAAGCTTTCTTT. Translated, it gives CATSRAPTGDTEAFF. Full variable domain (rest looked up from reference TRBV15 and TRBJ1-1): DAMVIQNPRYQVTQFGKPVTLSCSQTLNHNVMYWYQQKSSQAPKLLFHYYDKDFNNEADTPDNFQSRRPNTSFCFLDIRSPGLGDTAMYLCATSRAPTGDTEAFFGQGTRLTVV.

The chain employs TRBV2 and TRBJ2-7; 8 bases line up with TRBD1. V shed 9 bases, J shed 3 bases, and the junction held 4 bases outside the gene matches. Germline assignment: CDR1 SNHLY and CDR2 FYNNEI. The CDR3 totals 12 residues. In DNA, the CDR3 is TGTGCCAGTTTTGGACAGGGCTACGAGCAGTACTTC. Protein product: CASFGQGYEQYF. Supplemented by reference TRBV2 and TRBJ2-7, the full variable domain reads EPEVTQTPSHQVTQMGQEVILRCVPISNHLYFYWYRQILGQKVEFLVSFYNNEISEKSEIFDDQFSVERPDGSNFTLKIRSTKLEDSAMYFCASFGQGYEQYFGPGTRLTVT.

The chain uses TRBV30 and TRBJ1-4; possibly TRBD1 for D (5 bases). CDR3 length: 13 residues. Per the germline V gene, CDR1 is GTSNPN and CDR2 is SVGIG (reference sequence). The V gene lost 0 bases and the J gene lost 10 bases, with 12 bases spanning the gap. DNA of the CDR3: TGTGCCTGGAGTGTCCATGGGGGGGGAAAACTGTTTTTT. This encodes CAWSVHGGGKLFF. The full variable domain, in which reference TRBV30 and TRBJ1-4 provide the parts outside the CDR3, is SQTIHQWPATLVQPVGSPLSLECTVEGTSNPNLYWYRQAAGRGLQLLFYSVGIGQISSEVPQNLSASRPQDRQFILSSKKLLLSDSGFYLCAWSVHGGGKLFFGSGTQLSVL.

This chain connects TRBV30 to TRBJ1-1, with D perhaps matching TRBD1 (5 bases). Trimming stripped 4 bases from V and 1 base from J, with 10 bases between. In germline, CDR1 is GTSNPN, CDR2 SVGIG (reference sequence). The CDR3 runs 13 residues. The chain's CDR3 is CAWKRQRNTEAFF. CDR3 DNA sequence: TGTGCCTGGAAAAGACAGAGGAACACTGAAGCTTTCTTT.

The CDR3 DNA reads as TGTGCCAGCAGCCATGGACAGGGGGCATATGGCTACACCTTC. Translation: CASSHGQGAYGYTF. The chain couples TRBV14 to TRBJ1-2; 11 bases agree with TRBD1. The CDR3 sequence is 14 residues long. With 3 bases clipped from V and 5 bases from J, the junction kept 2 bases outside the gene matches. Germline V lookup: CDR1 SGHDN, CDR2 FVKESK.

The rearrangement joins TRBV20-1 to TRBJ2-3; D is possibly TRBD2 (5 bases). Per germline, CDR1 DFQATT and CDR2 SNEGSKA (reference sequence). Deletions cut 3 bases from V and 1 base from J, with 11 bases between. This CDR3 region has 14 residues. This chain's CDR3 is CSASSVGGTDTQYF. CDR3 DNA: TGCAGTGCTAGTTCGGTCGGGGGCACAGATACGCAGTATTTT.

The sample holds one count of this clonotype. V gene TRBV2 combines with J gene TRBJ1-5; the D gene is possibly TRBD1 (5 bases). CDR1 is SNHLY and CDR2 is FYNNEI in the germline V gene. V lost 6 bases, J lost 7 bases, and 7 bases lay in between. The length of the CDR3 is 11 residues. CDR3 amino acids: CASSRDQPQHF. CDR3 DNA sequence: TGTGCCAGCAGCCGGGACCAGCCCCAGCATTTT.

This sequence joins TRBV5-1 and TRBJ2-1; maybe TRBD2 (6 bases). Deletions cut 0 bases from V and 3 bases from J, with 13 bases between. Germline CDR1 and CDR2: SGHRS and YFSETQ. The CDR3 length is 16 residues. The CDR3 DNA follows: TGCGCCAGCAGCTTGGGCACTAGCATGGGCTACAATGAGCAGTTCTTC. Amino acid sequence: CASSLGTSMGYNEQFF.

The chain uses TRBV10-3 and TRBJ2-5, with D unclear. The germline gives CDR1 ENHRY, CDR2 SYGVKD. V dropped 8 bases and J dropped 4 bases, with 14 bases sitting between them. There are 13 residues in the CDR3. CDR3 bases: TGTGCCATCCGGCCGGGCAGTGGAGAGACCCAGTACTTC. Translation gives CAIRPGSGETQYF.

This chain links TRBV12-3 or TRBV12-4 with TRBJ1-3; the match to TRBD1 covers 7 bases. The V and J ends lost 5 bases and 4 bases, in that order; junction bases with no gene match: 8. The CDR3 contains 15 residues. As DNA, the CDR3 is TGTGCCAGCAGTCTAATACAGGGGTCCGGAAACACCATATATTTT. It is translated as CASSLIQGSGNTIYF.

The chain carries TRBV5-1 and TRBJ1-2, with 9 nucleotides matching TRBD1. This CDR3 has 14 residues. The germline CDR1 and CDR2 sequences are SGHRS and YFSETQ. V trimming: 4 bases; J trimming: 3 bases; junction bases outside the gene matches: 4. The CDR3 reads CASSVDRGYYGYTF. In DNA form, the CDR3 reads TGCGCCAGCAGCGTGGACAGGGGCTACTATGGCTACACCTTC.

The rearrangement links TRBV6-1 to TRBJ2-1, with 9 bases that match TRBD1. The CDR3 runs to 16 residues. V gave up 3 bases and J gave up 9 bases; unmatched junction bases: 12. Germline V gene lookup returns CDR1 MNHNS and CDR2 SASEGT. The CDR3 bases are TGTGCCAGCAGTGAGGCGGGACAGGGACCGACCGGTGAGCAGTTCTTC. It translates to CASSEAGQGPTGEQFF.

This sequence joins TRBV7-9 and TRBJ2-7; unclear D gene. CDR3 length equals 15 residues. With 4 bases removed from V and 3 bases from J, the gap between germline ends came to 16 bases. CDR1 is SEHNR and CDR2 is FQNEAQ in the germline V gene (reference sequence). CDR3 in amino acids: CASSSIGLRVYEQYF. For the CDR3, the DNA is TGTGCCAGCAGCTCCATAGGCCTGCGAGTCTACGAGCAGTACTTC.

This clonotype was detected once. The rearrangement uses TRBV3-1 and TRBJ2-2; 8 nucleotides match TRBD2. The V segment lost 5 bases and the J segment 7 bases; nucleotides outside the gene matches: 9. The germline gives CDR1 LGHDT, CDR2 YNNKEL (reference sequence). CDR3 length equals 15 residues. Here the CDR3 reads CASSFGGGGIGELFF. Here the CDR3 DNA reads TGTGCCAGCAGCTTCGGGGGGGGAGGAATCGGGGAGCTGTTTTTT.

The DNA of the CDR3 is TGCAGTGCGCGATCAGGACGCACAACTAATGAAAAACTGTTTTTT. Translating it yields CSARSGRTTNEKLFF. V gene TRBV20-1 combines with J gene TRBJ1-4, with D uncertain. The germline V gene has CDR1 DFQATT and CDR2 SNEGSKA (reference sequence). V dropped 6 bases and J dropped 0 bases, with 14 bases sitting between them. The CDR3 covers 15 residues.